The entry that follows covers one T cell receptor (beta chain) sequence. This entry belongs to a study of brain T cells in children with intractable seizures. Documented time point: blood from clinic visit 5 months post-surgery; TSC patient then seizure free. Sequenced by immunoSEQ multiplex PCR; TCRdb stores in-frame clones only, minus some. The sample holds hundreds of thousands of clones; 85% to 95% are singletons and the top ten take about 5.8%. The source is a boy younger than two with tuberous sclerosis and intractable seizures. Sequences were derived from peripheral blood, sampled roughly 5 months after surgery.

CDR3 in DNA: TGTGCCAGCAGTTGGGTTGGGGCGCGTTACGAGCAGTACTTC. As protein: CASSWVGARYEQYF. This chain uses TRBV2 with TRBJ2-7; a possible D gene is TRBD1 (5 bases). The CDR3 contains 14 residues. V lost 5 bases, J lost 4 bases, and 15 bases lay in between. Germline lookup yields CDR1 SNHLY and CDR2 FYNNEI.